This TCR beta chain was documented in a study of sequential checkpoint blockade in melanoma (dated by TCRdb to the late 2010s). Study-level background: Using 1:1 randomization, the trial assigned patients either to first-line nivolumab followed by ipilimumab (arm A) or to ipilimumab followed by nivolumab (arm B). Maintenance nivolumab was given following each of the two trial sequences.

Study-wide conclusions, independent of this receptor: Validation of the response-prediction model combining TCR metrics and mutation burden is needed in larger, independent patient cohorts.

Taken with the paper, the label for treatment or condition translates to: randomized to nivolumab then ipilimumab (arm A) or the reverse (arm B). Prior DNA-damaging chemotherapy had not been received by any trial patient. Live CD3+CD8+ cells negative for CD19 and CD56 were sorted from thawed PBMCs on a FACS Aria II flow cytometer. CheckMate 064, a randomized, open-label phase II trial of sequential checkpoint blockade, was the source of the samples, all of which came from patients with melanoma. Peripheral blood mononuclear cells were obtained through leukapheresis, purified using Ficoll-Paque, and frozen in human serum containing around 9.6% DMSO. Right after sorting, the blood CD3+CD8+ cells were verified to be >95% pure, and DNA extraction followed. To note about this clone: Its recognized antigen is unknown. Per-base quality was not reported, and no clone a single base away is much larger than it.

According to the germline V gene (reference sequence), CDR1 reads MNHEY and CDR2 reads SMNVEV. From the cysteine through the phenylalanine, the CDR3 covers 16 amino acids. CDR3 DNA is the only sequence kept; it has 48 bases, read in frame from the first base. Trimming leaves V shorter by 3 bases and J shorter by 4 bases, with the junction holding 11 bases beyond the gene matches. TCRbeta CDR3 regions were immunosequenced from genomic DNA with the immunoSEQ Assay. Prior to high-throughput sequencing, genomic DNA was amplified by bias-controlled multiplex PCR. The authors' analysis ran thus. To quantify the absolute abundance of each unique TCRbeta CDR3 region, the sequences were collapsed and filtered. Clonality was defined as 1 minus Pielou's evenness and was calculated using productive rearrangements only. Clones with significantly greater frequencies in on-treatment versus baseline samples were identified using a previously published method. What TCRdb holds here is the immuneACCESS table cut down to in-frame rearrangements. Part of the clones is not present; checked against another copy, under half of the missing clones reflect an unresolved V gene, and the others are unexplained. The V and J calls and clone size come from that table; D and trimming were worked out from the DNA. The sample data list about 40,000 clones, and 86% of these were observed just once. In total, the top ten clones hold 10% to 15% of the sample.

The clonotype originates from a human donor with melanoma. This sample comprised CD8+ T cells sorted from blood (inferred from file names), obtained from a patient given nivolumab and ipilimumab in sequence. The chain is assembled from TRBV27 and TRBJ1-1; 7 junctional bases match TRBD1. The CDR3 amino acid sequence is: CASSFVQGSRTTEAFF. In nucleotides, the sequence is TGTGCCAGCAGTTTTGTACAGGGGAGTAGGACCACTGAAGCTTTCTTT.